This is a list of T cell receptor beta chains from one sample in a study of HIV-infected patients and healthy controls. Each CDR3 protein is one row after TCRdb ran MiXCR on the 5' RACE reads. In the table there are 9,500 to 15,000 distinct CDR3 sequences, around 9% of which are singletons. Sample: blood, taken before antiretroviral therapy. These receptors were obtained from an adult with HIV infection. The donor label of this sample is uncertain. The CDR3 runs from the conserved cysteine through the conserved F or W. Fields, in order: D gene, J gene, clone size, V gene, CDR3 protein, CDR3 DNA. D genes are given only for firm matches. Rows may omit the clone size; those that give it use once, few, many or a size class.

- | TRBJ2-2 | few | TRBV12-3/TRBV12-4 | CASSLEGSLAITGELFF | TGTGCCAGCAGTTTAGAGGGGTCGCTAGCGATCACCGGGGAGCTGTTTTTT
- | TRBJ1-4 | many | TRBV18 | CASSENRRGTTNEKLFF | TGTGCCAGCTCTGAAAACCGGAGGGGAACCACTAATGAAAAACTGTTTTTT
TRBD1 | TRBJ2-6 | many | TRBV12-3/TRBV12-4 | CASSWGTGAYTGANVLTF | TGTGCCAGCAGTTGGGGGACAGGGGCTTATACTGGGGCCAACGTCCTGACTTTC
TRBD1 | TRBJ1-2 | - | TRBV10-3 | CATTTGERNYGYTF | TGTGCCACAACCACAGGGGAGAGGAACTATGGCTACACCTTC
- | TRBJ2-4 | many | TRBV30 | CAWSSGGGAGFQYF | TGTGCCTGGAGTTCCGGGGGTGGGGCCGGATTTCAGTACTTC
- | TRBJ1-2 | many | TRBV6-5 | CASRSTSNYGYTF | TGTGCCAGCAGATCGACGTCTAACTATGGCTACACCTTC
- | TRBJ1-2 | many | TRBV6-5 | CASSPNGGYGYTF | TGTGCCAGCAGTCCCAACGGAGGCTATGGCTACACCTTC
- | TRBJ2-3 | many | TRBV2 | CASSGRGIGDTQYF | TGTGCCAGCAGTGGCCGGGGAATTGGGGATACGCAGTATTTT
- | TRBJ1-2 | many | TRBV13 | CASSLDTANYGYTF | TGTGCCAGCAGTCTGGACACGGCTAACTATGGCTACACCTTC
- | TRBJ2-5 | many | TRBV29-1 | CSVGRGALETQYF | TGCAGCGTTGGGAGGGGGGCTCTAGAGACCCAGTACTTC
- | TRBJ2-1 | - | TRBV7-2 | CASSLVGSGGFF | TGTGCCAGCAGCTTAGTAGGTTCAGGTGGGTTCTTC
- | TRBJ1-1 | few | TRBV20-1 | CSAGTQGSKAFF | TGCAGTGCTGGTACACAGGGTAGTAAAGCTTTCTTT
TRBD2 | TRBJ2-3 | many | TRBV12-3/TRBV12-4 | CASSFSLAGTDTQYF | TGTGCCAGCAGTTTCTCACTAGCGGGAACAGATACGCAGTATTTT
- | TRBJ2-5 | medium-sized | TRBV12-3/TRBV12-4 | CASSPGFQGTQYF | TGTGCCAGCAGCCCCGGGTTTCAAGGGACCCAGTACTTC
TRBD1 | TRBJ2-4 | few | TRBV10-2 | CASNGQAAKNIQYF | TGCGCCAGCAATGGACAGGCTGCCAAAAACATTCAGTACTTC
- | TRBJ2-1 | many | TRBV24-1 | CATSQGLNEQFF | TGTGCCACCTCCCAGGGGCTCAATGAGCAGTTCTTC
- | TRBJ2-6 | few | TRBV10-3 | CAISDPGTGANVLTF | TGTGCCATCAGTGACCCTGGAACTGGGGCCAACGTCCTGACTTTC
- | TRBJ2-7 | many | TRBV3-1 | CASSQGRREQYF | TGTGCCAGCAGCCAAGGAAGGCGCGAGCAGTACTTC
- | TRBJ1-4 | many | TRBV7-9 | CASSLIGGEGRLKGLFF | TGTGCCAGCAGCCTAATCGGGGGGGAAGGACGTCTGAAAGGACTGTTTTTT
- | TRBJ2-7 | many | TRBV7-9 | CASSLVQGVHEQYF | TGTGCCAGCAGCTTAGTGCAGGGAGTCCACGAGCAGTACTTC